This T cell receptor (beta chain) was sequenced during a study of T cells in Graves' hyperthyroidism and ophthalmopathy. Study outcomes and limitations: For ophthalmopathy, model prediction preceded onset by a median 6.5 months.

Trimming left V 6 bases short and J 0 bases short, with 9 bases between. The CDR3 is made up of 13 amino acids. The V gene's germline CDR1 is DFQATT and CDR2 SNEGSKA (reference sequence). The investigators amplified TCR beta CDR3 regions from RNA transcripts. The HTBI primer set was used in a first-round RT-PCR of the TCR CDR3. A single record per CDR3 protein comes from TCRdb applying MiXCR to the multiplex PCR reads. The repertoire holds a few hundred thousand distinct CDR3 sequences, with approximately 14% as singletons. As to this clonotype: The antigen remains unidentified.

Lactation, pregnancy, other autoimmune disease or uncontrolled infection led to exclusion of patients. This TCR came from a woman aged 25 to 39 with Graves' hyperthyroidism. The material sequenced was blood. The V gene is TRBV20-1, the J gene TRBJ1-5, with no clear D. CDR3 nucleotide sequence: TGCAGTGCGGGAGTTAATAGCAATCAGCCCCAGCATTTT. This encodes CSAGVNSNQPQHF.